This is a list of T cell receptor beta chains from one sample in a study of blood T cells in healthy people across ages. TCRdb redid the calling of the 5' RACE reads with MiXCR, one entry per CDR3 protein. The repertoire has about 1.8 million distinct CDR3 sequences, less than 50% of them found once; the top ten carry around 2.1%. Sequenced sample: blood. These receptors were taken from a woman aged 40 to 50 in good health. Each CDR3 is given with its conserved first and last residue. D genes are given only for firm matches. Clone size, where shown, is once, few, many, or a class for clones that have expanded.

len,v_gene,d_gene,j_gene,abundance,CDR3nt,CDR3aa
16,TRBV28,NA,TRBJ2-5,NA,TGTGCCAGCTCTCAGGTAACGAGGGCGGAAAAAGAGACCCAGTACTTC,CASSQVTRAEKETQYF
13,TRBV2,TRBD1,TRBJ1-2,NA,TGTGCCAGCCCGGACAGGGGTGGCTATGGCTACACCTTC,CASPDRGGYGYTF
13,TRBV7-2,TRBD2,TRBJ2-1,NA,TGTGCCAGCAGCTTAGTGGCTAGCGGAGAGCAGTTCTTC,CASSLVASGEQFF
12,TRBV28,NA,TRBJ1-5,NA,TGTGCCACCGTACCAAAGAATCAGCCCCGGCATTTT,CATVPKNQPRHF
15,TRBV20-1,TRBD2,TRBJ2-3,NA,TGCAGTGCTCATTCATTAGCGGGGGGCACAGATACGCAGTATTTT,CSAHSLAGGTDTQYF
14,TRBV6-2/TRBV6-3,TRBD2,TRBJ2-1,NA,TGTGCCAGCAGGCCACTAGCGGGATACAATGAGCAGTTCTTC,CASRPLAGYNEQFF
15,TRBV7-9,NA,TRBJ2-7,once,TGTGCCAGCAGCTTAGAATCAGGTGCCCCCTACGAGCAGTACTTC,CASSLESGAPYEQYF
15,TRBV7-6,NA,TRBJ2-7,NA,TGTGCCAGCAGCTTAGGGACACACCAAAGAGGCGAGCAGTACTTC,CASSLGTHQRGEQYF
15,TRBV6-5,TRBD1,TRBJ1-2,NA,TGTGCCAGCAGAGGCCGGACAGGGCTAAACCATGGCTACACCTTC,CASRGRTGLNHGYTF
13,TRBV27,NA,TRBJ1-5,few,TGTGCCAGCAGTTCCGACCCATTTCAGCCCCAGCATTTT,CASSSDPFQPQHF
14,TRBV7-8,TRBD1,TRBJ2-7,NA,TGTGCCAGCAGTAAAGGGGGCGACGGTGACGAGCAGTACTTC,CASSKGGDGDEQYF